What follows are 28 T cell receptor beta chains derived from one specimen sequenced in a study of T cell changes during pregnancy in multiple sclerosis. Some clones are missing from TCRdb's copy, which holds only in-frame ones; the method was immunoSEQ multiplex PCR. The data contain around 71,000 clones, approximately 90% of them singletons. The source material was peripheral blood, sampled in the third trimester of pregnancy. These receptor sequences come from a female donor with multiple sclerosis, enrolled in a pregnancy study.

The chain carries TRBV30 and TRBJ1-4, with D tentatively TRBD1 (5 bases). CDR1 and CDR2 (germline): GTSNPN, SVGIG (reference sequence). This CDR3 has 14 amino acids. The V end lost 0 bases, the J end lost 7 bases, and 12 bases lay between the germline ends. The CDR3 DNA sequence: TGTGCCTGGAGTGTAACGGGGGACCGTGAAAAACTGTTTTTT. Translation: CAWSVTGDREKLFF.

The rearrangement joins TRBV7-2 to TRBJ2-5, with 7 positions matching TRBD1. The CDR3 has 14 amino acids. V was clipped by 3 bases and J by 5 bases; unmatched bases: 6. CDR1 SGHTA and CDR2 FQGNSA come from the germline V gene. The CDR3 protein is CASSFQGVGETQYF. CDR3 coding DNA: TGTGCCAGCAGCTTTCAGGGGGTAGGGGAGACCCAGTACTTC.

The J gene is TRBJ1-2, the V gene TRBV10-3; tentative D call: TRBD1 (5 bases). Germline lookup yields CDR1 ENHRY and CDR2 SYGVKD. V gave up 0 bases and J gave up 5 bases, with 7 bases separating them. The CDR3 has 13 amino acids. The CDR3 is CAISESDIYGYTF. In DNA form, the CDR3 reads TGTGCCATCAGTGAGTCGGACATTTATGGCTACACCTTC.

As to this clone: A read error may produce the germline difference seen at one junction end. The rearrangement uses TRBV7-7 and TRBJ2-3; 7 bases match TRBD1. Germline V gene sequence: CDR1 SSHAT, CDR2 FNYEAQ (reference sequence). CDR3 length equals 14 residues. The CDR3 protein is CASSLGQTTDTQYF. The CDR3 bases are TGTGCTAGCAGCTTGGGACAGACCACAGATACGCAGTATTTT.

V usage is TRBV27 and J usage is TRBJ2-7; 9 bases agree with TRBD2. V was pared by 6 bases and J by 5 bases, with 14 bases of the junction left unmatched. The CDR3 runs 16 residues. Per germline, CDR1 MNHEY and CDR2 SMNVEV (reference sequence). The CDR3 bases are TGTGCCAGCAGCAACTCCTTAGCGGGAGTTCATGACGAGCAGTACTTC. Its translation: CASSNSLAGVHDEQYF.

The chain couples TRBV2 to TRBJ2-7; a weak D match, TRBD2 (5 bases). The CDR3 length is 14 residues. Per the germline V gene, CDR1 is SNHLY and CDR2 is FYNNEI. V dropped 2 bases and J dropped 3 bases, with 11 bases sitting between them. For the CDR3, the DNA is TGTGCCAGCAGTGAACTAGCCTTAATCTACGAGCAGTACTTC. Its translation: CASSELALIYEQYF.

The V and J genes are TRBV15 and TRBJ1-4; D is uncertain. V was pared by 1 base and J by 2 bases, with 8 bases between. The CDR3 runs 15 residues. Germline-derived CDR1 and CDR2 are LNHNV and YYDKDF (reference sequence). This CDR3 reads CATSRGAKTNEKLFF. The CDR3 DNA reads TGTGCCACCAGCAGAGGGGCAAAGACTAATGAAAAACTGTTTTTT. Based on the CDR3 plus reference TRBV15 and TRBJ1-4, the full variable domain is DAMVIQNPRYQVTQFGKPVTLSCSQTLNHNVMYWYQQKSSQAPKLLFHYYDKDFNNEADTPDNFQSRRPNTSFCFLDIRSPGLGDTAMYLCATSRGAKTNEKLFFGSGTQLSVL.

The chain has TRBV13 and TRBJ2-3; TRBD1 matches 7 bases. The CDR3 extends over 18 amino acids. Germline trimming cut 5 bases from V and 0 bases from J; bases unmatched to any gene: 14. The germline V gene encodes CDR1 PRHDT and CDR2 FYEKMQ (reference sequence). The CDR3 nucleotides read TGTGCCAGCAGCATTGCCGGGGACAGACTACCTAGCACAGATACGCAGTATTTT. Translation gives CASSIAGDRLPSTDTQYF.

This clone was observed once. This rearrangement joins TRBV6-6 to TRBJ1-2; TRBD1 might be the D (5 bases). Germline CDR1 MNHNY, CDR2 SVGAGI (reference sequence). The CDR3 runs to 14 residues. V was trimmed by 2 bases and J by 4 bases, leaving 11 bases between them. The CDR3 bases are TGTGCCAGCAGTTACATCGACAGAGGCTATGGCTACACCTTC. Translated, it gives CASSYIDRGYGYTF.

The V gene is TRBV7-9, the J gene TRBJ1-2; 7 nucleotides match TRBD1. This CDR3 contains 14 residues. Germline values: CDR1 SEHNR, CDR2 FQNEAQ (reference sequence). V shed 4 bases, J shed 6 bases, and the junction held 8 bases outside the gene matches. The CDR3 here is CASSSSTTGNGYTF. In DNA, the CDR3 is TGTGCCAGCAGCTCATCCACGACAGGGAATGGCTACACCTTC.

The V and J genes are TRBV5-1 and TRBJ2-2; the D gene is possibly TRBD1 (6 bases). The CDR3 covers 17 residues. V lost 0 bases and J lost 2, with 14 bases in between. CDR1 and CDR2 (germline): SGHRS, YFSETQ. CDR3 amino acids: CASSLVSLDSNTGELFF. The CDR3 DNA reads TGCGCCAGCAGCTTGGTATCCCTGGACAGTAACACCGGGGAGCTGTTTTTT.

This clone was seen a few times. The J gene is TRBJ2-1, the V gene TRBV28, with TRBD2 matching 9 bases. The germline V gene has CDR1 MDHEN and CDR2 SYDVKM. The V gene end was trimmed by 4 bases and the J gene end by 2 bases; junction bases not matched to a gene: 9. The CDR3 is 17 amino acids. The CDR3 nucleotides are TGTGCCAGCAGTTCCTCATCTAGCGGGGAGCCCTACAATGAGCAGTTCTTC. Its translation: CASSSSSSGEPYNEQFF.

This chain links TRBV7-9 with TRBJ2-3, with 9 bases fitting TRBD2. CDR3 length: 19 amino acids. With 2 bases clipped from V and 0 bases from J, the junction kept 12 bases outside the gene matches. CDR1 and CDR2 from the germline V gene are SEHNR and FQNEAQ (reference sequence). CDR3 bases: TGTGCCAGCAGCTTATACCAGGGACTAGCAGCTACTAGCACAGATACGCAGTATTTT. Translation gives CASSLYQGLAATSTDTQYF.

This clone occurred once. The chain joins TRBV5-1 to TRBJ1-5, with no clear D. V lost 5 bases to trimming and J lost 6 bases, with 12 bases between them. The germline gives CDR1 SGHRS, CDR2 YFSETQ. The CDR3 contains 13 residues. CDR3 amino acids: CASRTRPGQPQHF. CDR3 DNA: TGCGCCAGCAGAACTAGGCCGGGTCAGCCCCAGCATTTT.

The CDR3 is CASSIGQGSSYNEQFF. Here the CDR3 DNA reads TGCGCCAGCAGCATAGGACAGGGGAGCTCCTACAATGAGCAGTTCTTC. The chain links TRBV5-1 to TRBJ2-1; 9 positions agree with TRBD1. The CDR3 length is 16 residues. Per germline, CDR1 SGHRS and CDR2 YFSETQ. V trimming: 4 bases; J trimming: 0 bases; junction bases outside the gene matches: 5.

The chain links TRBV28 to TRBJ1-5; the match to TRBD1 covers 9 bases. CDR1 MDHEN and CDR2 SYDVKM come from the germline V gene. V trimming: 4 bases; J trimming: 6 bases; junction bases outside the gene matches: 10. This CDR3 is 16 amino acids long. The DNA for the CDR3 is TGTGCCAGCAGTTCGCAGACAGGGGGATTTGGTCAGCCCCAGCATTTT. Amino acids: CASSSQTGGFGQPQHF. Supplemented by reference TRBV28 and TRBJ1-5, the full variable domain reads DVKVTQSSRYLVKRTGEKVFLECVQDMDHENMFWYRQDPGLGLRLIYFSYDVKMKEKGDIPEGYSVSREKKERFSLILESASTNQTSMYLCASSSQTGGFGQPQHFGDGTRLSIL.

The genes are TRBV30 and TRBJ1-2; tentative D call: TRBD1 (6 bases). Germline V CDR1 and CDR2: GTSNPN, SVGIG (reference sequence). The length of the CDR3 is 12 residues. V lost 0 bases, J lost 4 bases, and 6 bases lay in between. The CDR3 spells CAWSVQGYGYTF. Here the CDR3 DNA reads TGTGCCTGGAGTGTACAGGGCTATGGCTACACCTTC. Variable domain in full (rest from reference TRBV30 and TRBJ1-2): SQTIHQWPATLVQPVGSPLSLECTVEGTSNPNLYWYRQAAGRGLQLLFYSVGIGQISSEVPQNLSASRPQDRQFILSSKKLLLSDSGFYLCAWSVQGYGYTFGSGTRLTVV.

The chain joins TRBV18 to TRBJ2-7; D may be TRBD1 (5 bases). The CDR3 extends over 14 amino acids. Trimming stripped 3 bases from V and 6 bases from J, with 15 bases between. Germline V CDR1 and CDR2: KGHSH, LQKENI. CDR3 sequence (DNA): TGTGCCAGCTCACCCCCTGCTTTTAGGGGCGAGCAGTACTTC. Its protein product is CASSPPAFRGEQYF.

V is TRBV12-5 and J is TRBJ2-1; no firm D call. Germline CDR1 LGHNT, CDR2 FRNRAP. This CDR3 is 13 amino acids long. V lost 3 bases and J 5 bases, leaving 8 bases between the germline ends. CDR3 protein: CASGFGENNEQFF. DNA of the CDR3: TGTGCTAGTGGTTTCGGAGAAAACAATGAGCAGTTCTTC.

V is TRBV11-3 and J is TRBJ2-1, with 7 positions matching TRBD2. Germline V gene lookup returns CDR1 SGHNT and CDR2 YENEEA. CDR3 length: 14 amino acids. J gave up 8 bases and V 5 bases, and 9 bases lay outside the gene matches. The CDR3 spells CASSTPGGFHEQFF. The CDR3 DNA is TGTGCCAGCAGCACACCCGGGGGGTTCCATGAGCAGTTCTTC.

The rearrangement uses TRBV11-2 and TRBJ1-1; D is undetermined. CDR1 is SGHAT and CDR2 is FQNNGV in the germline V gene. V lost 5 bases, J lost 5 bases, and 9 bases lay in between. The CDR3 is 12 residues long. CDR3 coding DNA: TGTGCCAGCAGCCAGTTCAGGACTGAAGCTTTCTTT. Its translation: CASSQFRTEAFF.

The CDR3 nucleotides read TGTGCCAGCAGCTTAGGACAGGGGAGGTCTGGGACCCAGTACTTC. Residues: CASSLGQGRSGTQYF. V and J are TRBV7-9 and TRBJ2-5, with 8 bases aligning to TRBD1. The germline V gene encodes CDR1 SEHNR and CDR2 FQNEAQ (reference sequence). The CDR3 runs 15 residues. The V segment lost 1 base and the J segment 7 bases; nucleotides outside the gene matches: 8.

The chain links TRBV4-3 to TRBJ2-7; 15 bases align to TRBD2. V was pared by 1 base and J by 5 bases, with 6 bases of the junction left unmatched. The CDR3 spans 17 residues. The germline V gene encodes CDR1 LGHNA and CDR2 YSLEER. The CDR3 DNA reads TGCGCCAGCAGCCAAGGGACTAGCGGGAGGGCCTCGAACGAGCAGTACTTC. Its translation: CASSQGTSGRASNEQYF.

The J gene is TRBJ1-5, the V gene TRBV6-5, with TRBD1 matching over 9 bases. The V segment lost 4 bases and the J segment 6 bases; nucleotides outside the gene matches: 7. The CDR3 sequence is 15 residues long. The germline V gene has CDR1 MNHEY and CDR2 SVGAGI. CDR3 sequence: CASSSGQGIGQPQHF. CDR3 nucleotide sequence: TGTGCCAGCAGTTCCGGACAGGGGATCGGTCAGCCCCAGCATTTT.

This chain links TRBV7-2 with TRBJ2-5; 9 nucleotides agree with TRBD2. The germline V gene encodes CDR1 SGHTA and CDR2 FQGNSA. The CDR3 length is 17 residues. Trimming took 3 bases from V and 5 from J; bases not matched to a gene: 13. The CDR3 nucleotides are TGTGCCAGCAGCTTGAGGGCGGGAGGGACCTCCGGGGAGACCCAGTACTTC. It yields the protein CASSLRAGGTSGETQYF.

The chain carries TRBV19 and TRBJ2-5, with TRBD1 matching over 9 bases. J lost 9 bases, V lost 3 bases, and 11 bases had no gene match. The CDR3 is 15 residues long. Germline-derived CDR1 and CDR2 are LNHDA and SQIVND (reference sequence). CDR3 protein: CASSIRDRVKWAQYF. The DNA for the CDR3 is TGTGCCAGTAGTATCCGGGACAGGGTTAAGTGGGCCCAGTACTTC.

The V and J genes are TRBV10-3 and TRBJ2-2; 12 bases align to TRBD1. The V segment lost 1 base and the J segment 1 base; nucleotides outside the gene matches: 10. The germline V gene has CDR1 ENHRY and CDR2 SYGVKD. The CDR3 runs 20 residues. In DNA form, the CDR3 reads TGTGCCATCAGTGAGTTCCGGGACAGGGGGCGAGTCTTGAACACCGGGGAGCTGTTTTTT. Protein: CAISEFRDRGRVLNTGELFF.

This rearrangement joins TRBV5-1 to TRBJ2-7, with D possibly matching TRBD2 (7 bases). The CDR3 runs 15 residues. Per the germline V gene, CDR1 is SGHRS and CDR2 is YFSETQ. V shed 1 base and J shed 2 bases, with 13 bases lying between them. CDR3 coding DNA: TGCGCCAGCAGCTTGATGGTAGGGGGGGCCTACGAGCAGTACTTC. Translating it yields CASSLMVGGAYEQYF.